The 8 T cell receptor beta chains reported below all come from one sample, sequenced in a study of T cell responses to AZD1222 COVID-19 vaccine. Profiling relied on immunoSEQ multiplex PCR, and the TCRdb table lists in-frame clones only, not all of them. Counted here are about 150,000 clones, 85% to 90% occurring once; the ten biggest clones make up about a tenth. Sequencing used peripheral blood, obtained 28 days after the second AZD1222 dose. Receptor source: an adult who received the AZD1222 COVID-19 vaccine.

This rearrangement joins TRBV6-4 to TRBJ2-3; D is uncertain. Trimming removed 4 bases from V and 3 bases from J, with 8 bases in between. The CDR3 sequence is 13 residues long. The germline CDR1 and CDR2 sequences are MRHNA and SNTAGT. This CDR3 is CASSVGSTDTQYF. In DNA form, the CDR3 reads TGTGCCAGCAGTGTTGGGTCGACAGATACGCAGTATTTT.

The chain links TRBV28 to TRBJ1-5; no definite D call. Trimming shortened V by 5 bases and J by 7 bases, and 9 bases separated the two germline ends. Germline V gene sequence: CDR1 MDHEN, CDR2 SYDVKM. The CDR3 length is 12 residues. The CDR3 here is CASSETGQPQHF. The DNA of the CDR3 is TGTGCCAGCAGTGAGACTGGGCAGCCCCAGCATTTT.

V and J are TRBV29-1 and TRBJ2-7; no definite D call. The CDR3 contains 13 residues. The germline V gene encodes CDR1 SQVTM and CDR2 ANQGSEA. The germline V and J ends were trimmed by 2 bases and 2 bases, with 10 bases remaining between them. This chain's CDR3 is CSVEPAGTYEQYF. DNA of the CDR3: TGCAGCGTTGAACCAGCAGGAACCTACGAGCAGTACTTC.

The chain uses TRBV28 and TRBJ1-4, with D tentatively TRBD1 (5 bases). The length of the CDR3 is 12 residues. Germline values: CDR1 MDHEN, CDR2 SYDVKM. V was shortened by 5 bases and J by 7 bases, with 8 bases between the two germline ends. The CDR3 coding sequence is TGTGCCAGCAGTCGGGGGGGTGAAAAACTGTTTTTT. It is translated as CASSRGGEKLFF.

The CDR3 DNA is TGCGCCAGCAGCACGTTAGCGGGAGGGCCGGGGTACAATGAGCAGTTCTTC. Translating it yields CASSTLAGGPGYNEQFF. The chain carries TRBV4-1 and TRBJ2-1; 11 bases agree with TRBD2. Germline CDR1 is MGHRA and CDR2 is YSYEKL. Germline trimming cut 5 bases from V and 4 bases from J; bases unmatched to any gene: 10. This CDR3 region has 17 residues.

This chain links TRBV9 with TRBJ2-3; TRBD2 aligns across 12 bases. V shed 3 bases and J 3 bases; nucleotides not matched to a gene: 8. The CDR3 covers 17 residues. CDR1 and CDR2 (germline): SGDLS, YYNGEE. Here the CDR3 reads CASSGTSGMGRTDTQYF. DNA for the CDR3: TGTGCCAGCAGCGGGACTAGCGGGATGGGGAGGACAGATACGCAGTATTTT.

This clone was recorded once. The genes are TRBV5-4 and TRBJ1-2; 8 nucleotides match TRBD1. CDR1 is SGHNT and CDR2 is YYREEE in the germline V gene (reference sequence). The CDR3 totals 17 residues. V dropped 1 base and J dropped 4; count of bases not matched to a gene: 12. CDR3 nucleotide sequence: TGTGCCAGCAGCTTGCCGAACAGGGGGGGCTCGGGCTATGGCTACACCTTC. It yields the protein CASSLPNRGGSGYGYTF. The whole variable domain, remainder taken from reference TRBV5-4 and TRBJ1-2, is ETGVTQSPTHLIKTRGQQVTLRCSSQSGHNTVSWYQQALGQGPQFIFQYYREEENGRGNFPPRFSGLQFPNYSSELNVNALELDDSALYLCASSLPNRGGSGYGYTFGSGTRLTVV.

The genes are TRBV27 and TRBJ2-3, with D possibly TRBD2 on 6 matching bases. The CDR3 is 17 amino acids. Trimming shortened V by 5 bases and J by 4 bases, and 22 bases separated the two germline ends. The germline V gene has CDR1 MNHEY and CDR2 SMNVEV (reference sequence). The CDR3 here is CASSRRKTREIADTQYF. The CDR3 DNA reads as TGTGCCAGCAGTCGAAGAAAGACTCGGGAGATCGCAGATACGCAGTATTTT.